Below, 13 T cell receptor beta chains from the same sample are listed, as sequenced in a study of cytomegalovirus exposure and HLA in healthy donors. Both 60 Vbeta primers and 13 Jbeta primers went into the PCR. Generated by immunoSEQ multiplex PCR, the TCRdb table keeps only in-frame clones and is missing some. Found here are approximately 190,000 clones, about four fifths of them singletons; the top ten hold around 3%. The sample comprised PBMCs. The origin of the receptors is a woman in her forties or fifties in good health and CMV-seropositive.

This chain connects TRBV9 to TRBJ2-2; perhaps TRBD1 as D (5 bases). V lost 3 bases and J lost 6, with 12 bases in between. CDR1 is SGDLS and CDR2 is YYNGEE in the germline V gene. This CDR3 spans 14 amino acids. The CDR3 nucleotides are TGTGCCAGCAGCGAGGATCAGGGTGCCGGGGAGCTGTTTTTT. This codes for CASSEDQGAGELFF.

The count of this clone is one. V gene TRBV27 combines with J gene TRBJ2-1; the match to TRBD2 covers 9 bases. Germline CDR1 is MNHEY and CDR2 is SMNVEV (reference sequence). J gave up 7 bases and V 6 bases, and 13 bases lay outside the gene matches. This CDR3 region has 16 residues. This CDR3 is CASRRTSEIRGNEQFF. The CDR3 nucleotides read TGTGCCAGCAGAAGGACTAGCGAAATCCGAGGGAATGAGCAGTTCTTC.

V is TRBV6-5 and J is TRBJ1-1, with a tentative D call TRBD1 (6 bases). There are 12 residues in the CDR3. Per the germline V gene, CDR1 is MNHEY and CDR2 is SVGAGI. V lost 5 bases to trimming and J lost 9 bases, with 13 bases between them. The chain's CDR3 is CASSAWDTQAFF. Here the CDR3 DNA reads TGTGCCAGCAGTGCGTGGGACACCCAAGCTTTCTTT.

The chain joins TRBV11-2 to TRBJ2-5, with 15 bases fitting TRBD2. Looked up from germline, CDR1 is SGHAT and CDR2 is FQNNGV. Germline trimming cut 1 base from V and 2 bases from J; bases unmatched to any gene: 5. The CDR3 extends over 18 amino acids. In DNA, the CDR3 is TGTGCCAGCAGCTTAGGGGGACTAGCGGGGGGCTCGCAAGAGACCCAGTACTTC. It translates to CASSLGGLAGGSQETQYF.

About this clone: This same CDR3 is encoded by further DNA sequences in the sample. V and J are TRBV28 and TRBJ1-2; D gene ambiguous. This CDR3 has 11 amino acids. Germline CDR1 is MDHEN and CDR2 is SYDVKM. The V end lost 6 bases, the J end lost 8 bases, and 10 bases lay between the germline ends. The CDR3 is CASSYGDGYTF. The CDR3 DNA sequence: TGTGCCAGCAGCTATGGAGACGGCTACACCTTC.

The chain uses TRBV11-2 and TRBJ2-5, with a possible D match to TRBD1 (6 bases). Trimming cost V 3 bases and J 2 bases, with 13 bases left between them. The CDR3 extends over 15 amino acids. Germline assignment: CDR1 SGHAT and CDR2 FQNNGV. In DNA form, the CDR3 reads TGTGCCAGCAGCTTCAGACAGGCCTTACAAGAGACCCAGTACTTC. Encoded protein: CASSFRQALQETQYF.

The genes are TRBV4-1 and TRBJ2-5; 10 nucleotides line up with TRBD2. The CDR3 loop spans 17 amino acids. Trimming at V came to 1 base and at J to 2 bases, leaving 7 bases not matched to a gene. CDR1 and CDR2 (germline): MGHRA, YSYEKL. As DNA, the CDR3 is TGCGCCAGCAGCCAAGGTGCACTAGCGGGATCACAAGAGACCCAGTACTTC. It yields the protein CASSQGALAGSQETQYF.

In nucleotides, the CDR3 is TGTGCCAGCAGTAACACGTTAAGCACAGATACGCAGTATTTT. It translates to CASSNTLSTDTQYF. The chain employs TRBV6-1 and TRBJ2-3; D not certain. There are 14 residues in the CDR3. Looked up from germline, CDR1 is MNHNS and CDR2 is SASEGT. V lost 5 bases to trimming and J lost 0 bases, with 9 bases between them.

V usage is TRBV19 and J usage is TRBJ1-1; no firm D call. Trimming removed 8 bases at V and 4 bases at J, with 17 bases between. CDR1 and CDR2 from the germline V gene are LNHDA and SQIVND (reference sequence). There are 14 residues in the CDR3. In DNA, the CDR3 is TGTGCCAGTTTAGGGCGGACTCCGTTCACTGAAGCTTTCTTT. Amino acid sequence: CASLGRTPFTEAFF.

V and J are TRBV19 and TRBJ2-1; the match to TRBD1 covers 9 bases. This CDR3 contains 16 residues. Germline CDR1 and CDR2: LNHDA and SQIVND (reference sequence). V was clipped by 1 base and J by 7 bases; unmatched bases: 8. Written as DNA, the CDR3 is TGTGCCAGTAGTATAGGACGGACAGGGGTAAGGAATGAGCAGTTCTTC. Encoded protein: CASSIGRTGVRNEQFF.

The chain recombines TRBV7-9 with TRBJ2-5; 14 bases are shared with TRBD2. The CDR3 runs to 16 residues. Germline values: CDR1 SEHNR, CDR2 FQNEAQ (reference sequence). The ends lost 4 bases at V and 5 bases at J; junction bases unmatched: 6. The DNA of the CDR3 is TGTGCCAGCAGCTGGACTAGCGGGGGGCCAGGGGAGACCCAGTACTTC. Translating gives CASSWTSGGPGETQYF.

This clone appeared once. The J gene is TRBJ2-7, the V gene TRBV6-1; 9 positions match TRBD1. This CDR3 contains 19 residues. Germline loops: CDR1 MNHNS, CDR2 SASEGT. With V trimmed by 4 bases and J by 2 bases, 18 bases remained unmatched. This CDR3 is CASSAIPGQGRLSPYEQYF. Written as DNA, the CDR3 is TGTGCCAGCAGTGCGATTCCGGGACAGGGTAGACTTAGCCCCTACGAGCAGTACTTC.

A word on this clone: Its ends do not fully match the called genes, so a read error is possible. CDR3 region: CASGVLATETGELFF. In DNA, the CDR3 is TGTGCCAGCGGCGTACTAGCGACTGAGACCGGGGAGCTGTTTTTT. This chain connects TRBV9 to TRBJ2-2; 7 bases align to TRBD2. Germline CDR1 and CDR2: SGDLS and YYNGEE. The CDR3 is 15 residues long.